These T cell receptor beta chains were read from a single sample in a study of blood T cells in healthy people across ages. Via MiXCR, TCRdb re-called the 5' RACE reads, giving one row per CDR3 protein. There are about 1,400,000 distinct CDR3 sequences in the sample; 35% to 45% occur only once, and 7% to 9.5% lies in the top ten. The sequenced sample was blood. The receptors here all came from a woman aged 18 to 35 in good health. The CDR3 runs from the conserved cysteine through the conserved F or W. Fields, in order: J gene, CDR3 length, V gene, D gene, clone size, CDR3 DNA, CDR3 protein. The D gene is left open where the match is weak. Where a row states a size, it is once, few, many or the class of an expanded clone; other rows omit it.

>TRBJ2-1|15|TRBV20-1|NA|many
TGCAGTGCCCACCAGATTGGGGTAAGCTACAATGAGCAGTTCTTC
CSAHQIGVSYNEQFF
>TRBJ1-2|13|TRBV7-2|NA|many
TGTGCCAGCAGCCCGACAGGACCCTATGGCTACACCTTC
CASSPTGPYGYTF
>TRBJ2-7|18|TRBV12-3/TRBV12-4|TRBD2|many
TGTGCCAGCACCCTTCCCGGTCATGGCGGTCCCGGGGGGTACGAGCAGTACTTC
CASTLPGHGGPGGYEQYF
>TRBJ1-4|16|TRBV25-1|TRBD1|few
TGTGCCAGCAGTGAATTCACCAGGGGGTCATACGAAAAACTGTTTTTT
CASSEFTRGSYEKLFF
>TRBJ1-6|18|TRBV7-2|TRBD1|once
TGTGCCAGCAGCTTAGGGAGGCCAGAAACAGGGGTAGGTTCACCCCTCCACTTT
CASSLGRPETGVGSPLHF
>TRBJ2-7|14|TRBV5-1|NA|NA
TGCGCCAGCAGCTTGTCGACTAGCTCCTACGAGCAGTACTTC
CASSLSTSSYEQYF
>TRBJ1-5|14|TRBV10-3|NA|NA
TGTGCCATCAGTGCCGAAGATAGCAATCAGCCCCAGCATTTT
CAISAEDSNQPQHF
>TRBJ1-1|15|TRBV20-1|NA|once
TGCAGTGCTAGAGATGGCTCCATACCCTACACTGAAGCTTTCTTT
CSARDGSIPYTEAFF
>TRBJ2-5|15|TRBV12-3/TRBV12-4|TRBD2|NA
TGTGCCAGCACCAGGGGACTAGCGGGGGGAGAGACCCAGTACTTC
CASTRGLAGGETQYF
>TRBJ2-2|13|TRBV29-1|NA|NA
TGCAGCGTTGACCGCGCGAACACCGGGGAGCTGTTTTTT
CSVDRANTGELFF
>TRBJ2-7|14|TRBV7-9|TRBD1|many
TGTGCCAGCAGCCCCCGGGACAGGGTCTACGAGCAGTACTTC
CASSPRDRVYEQYF
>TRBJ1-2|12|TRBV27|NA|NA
TGTGCCAGCAGTTTGAAAGGGAACGGCTACACCTTC
CASSLKGNGYTF
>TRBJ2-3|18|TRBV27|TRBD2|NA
TGTGCCAGCAGTGGTAGGCTGTACAGCGGGGGTAGCACAGATACGCAGTATTTT
CASSGRLYSGGSTDTQYF
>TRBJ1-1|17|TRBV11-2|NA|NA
TGTGCCAGCAGCCTATCTCCACCGGGAGGGCTCTTTACTGAAGCTTTCTTT
CASSLSPPGGLFTEAFF
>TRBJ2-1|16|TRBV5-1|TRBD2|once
TGCGCCAGCAGCTTGGTGGGACTAGCGACCTACAATGAACAGTTCTTC
CASSLVGLATYNEQFF
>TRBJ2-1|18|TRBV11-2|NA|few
TGTGCCAGCAGCCCCGCGGGTGTCTATCATGGCTCCTACAATGAGCAGTTCTTC
CASSPAGVYHGSYNEQFF
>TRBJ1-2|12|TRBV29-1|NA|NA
TGCAGCGCCTCCGGGACGGACGAGGGCTACACCTTC
CSASGTDEGYTF
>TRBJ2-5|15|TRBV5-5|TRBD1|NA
TGTGCCAGCAGCTTGTGGGACAGGGGACAAGAGACCCAGTACTTC
CASSLWDRGQETQYF
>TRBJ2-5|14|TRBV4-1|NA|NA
TGCGCCAGCAGCCAGGACCACAGGGAAGGGACCCAGTACTTC
CASSQDHREGTQYF
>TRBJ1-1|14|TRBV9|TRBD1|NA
TGTGCCAGCAGCGTAGAAACAGGGGGGAATGAAGCTTTCTTT
CASSVETGGNEAFF
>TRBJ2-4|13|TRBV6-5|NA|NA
TGTGCCAGCACTCCCCCTTCTTTAAACATTCAGTACTTC
CASTPPSLNIQYF
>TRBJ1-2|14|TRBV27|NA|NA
TGTGCCAGCAGTTTTTCCACCCCGGATGGTGGCTACACCTTC
CASSFSTPDGGYTF
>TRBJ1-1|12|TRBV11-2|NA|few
TGTGCCAGCAGCTTGCGACGTCCCGAAGCTTTCTTT
CASSLRRPEAFF
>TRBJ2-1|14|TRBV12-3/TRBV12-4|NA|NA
TGTGCCAGCAGTTTTGGCGGGGGCTCCAATGAGCAGTTCTTC
CASSFGGGSNEQFF
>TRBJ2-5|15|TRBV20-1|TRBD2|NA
TGCAGTGCTAGAAGACCTCTAGCGGGAGGGGAGACCCAGTACTTC
CSARRPLAGGETQYF
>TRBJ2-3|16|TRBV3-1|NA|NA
TGTGCCAGCAGCCCACCGGAGGCGGTGGGCACAGATACGCAGTATTTT
CASSPPEAVGTDTQYF
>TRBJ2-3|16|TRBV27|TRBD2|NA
TGTGCCAGCAGCCCAATCGGACTAGCGGGCACAGATACGCAGTATTTT
CASSPIGLAGTDTQYF
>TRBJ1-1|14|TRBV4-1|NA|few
TGCGCCAGCAGCCAAAAAAACGGGGGGTCTGAAGCTTTCTTT
CASSQKNGGSEAFF
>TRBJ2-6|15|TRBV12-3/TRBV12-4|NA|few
TGTGCCAGCAGTAAATCAGGGAGTGGGGCCAACGTCCTGACTTTC
CASSKSGSGANVLTF
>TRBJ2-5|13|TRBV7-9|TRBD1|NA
TGTGCCAGCAGCTTCTTCGTATGGACAGGGGAGTACTTC
CASSFFVWTGEYF
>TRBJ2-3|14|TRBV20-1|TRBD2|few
TGCAGTGCTTATGCGGGAGGAGGCACAGATACGCAGTATTTT
CSAYAGGGTDTQYF
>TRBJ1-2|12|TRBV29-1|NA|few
TGCAGCGTGGACTGGGGGAACTATGGCTACACCTTC
CSVDWGNYGYTF
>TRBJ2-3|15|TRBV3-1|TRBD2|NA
TGTGCCAGCCGATTTTCCGGGACTACCCGCGGTACGCAGTATTTT
CASRFSGTTRGTQYF
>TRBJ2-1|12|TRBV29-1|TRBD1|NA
TGCAGCGTTATCAGGGGGCTTAATGAGCAGTTCTTC
CSVIRGLNEQFF
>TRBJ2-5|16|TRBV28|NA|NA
TGTGCCAGCAGTCCACTTCTGGGGTTTTACGACAATGAGCAGTACTTC
CASSPLLGFYDNEQYF
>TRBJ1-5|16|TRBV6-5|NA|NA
TGTGCCAGCAGTTACTCGCCTTCTATGGGGTTTGATCGTTTGCATTTT
CASSYSPSMGFDRLHF
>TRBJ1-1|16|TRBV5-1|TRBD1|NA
TGCGCCAGCAGCCCCCGGACAGGAACCGAGGACACTGAAGCTTTCTTT
CASSPRTGTEDTEAFF
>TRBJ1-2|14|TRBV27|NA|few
TGTGCCAGCAGTTTTATTAGGGGATGGGGTGGCTACACCTTC
CASSFIRGWGGYTF
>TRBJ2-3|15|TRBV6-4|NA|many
TGTGCCAGCAGTGAGTCGGCGGGCTCGTCCCATACGCAGTATTTT
CASSESAGSSHTQYF
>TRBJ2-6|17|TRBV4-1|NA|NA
TGCGCCAGCAGCCCTAATCACCTAGCGTCTGGGGCCAACGTCCTGACTTTC
CASSPNHLASGANVLTF
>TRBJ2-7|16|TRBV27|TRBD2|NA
TGTGCCAGCAGTTTAAGGGGACTAGCGCTAAACAATGAGCAGTACTTC
CASSLRGLALNNEQYF
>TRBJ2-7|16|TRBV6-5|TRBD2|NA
TGTGCCAGCAGTTCAATAGGGACTAGCGGGTTTGGCGAGCAGTACTTC
CASSSIGTSGFGEQYF
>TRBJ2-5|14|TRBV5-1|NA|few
TGCGCCAGCAGCAGATTCTCATGGGGCGCGGAGCAGTACTTC
CASSRFSWGAEQYF
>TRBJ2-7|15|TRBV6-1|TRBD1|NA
TGTGCCAGCAGTGAAACCAACAGGGGCTCCTACGAGCAGTACTTC
CASSETNRGSYEQYF
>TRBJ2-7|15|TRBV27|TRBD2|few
TGTGCCAGCAGTCTAATAGCGGGAAAGGGCTACGAGCAGTACTTC
CASSLIAGKGYEQYF
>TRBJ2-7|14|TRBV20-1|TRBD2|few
TGCAGTGCTAGCGCAACGGGGGGAGGATACGAGCAGTACTTC
CSASATGGGYEQYF
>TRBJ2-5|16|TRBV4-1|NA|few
TGCGCCAGCAGCCAAGAGATAGCGACAGTTCAAGAGACCCAGTACTTC
CASSQEIATVQETQYF
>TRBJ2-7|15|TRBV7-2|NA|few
TGTGCCAGCAGCTTAGGACAGGCTATCGCCTACGAGCAGTACTTC
CASSLGQAIAYEQYF
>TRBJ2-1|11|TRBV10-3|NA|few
TGTGCCATCAGTGAGTCGGGCGAGCAGTTCTTC
CAISESGEQFF
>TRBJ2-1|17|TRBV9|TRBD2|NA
TGTGCCAGCAGCGTAGGGGCTAGCGGGGGAGCTTACAATGAGCAGTTCTTC
CASSVGASGGAYNEQFF
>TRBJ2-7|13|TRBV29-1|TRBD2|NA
TGCAGCGTTGAAGGCCTAGCGGGGGACGAGCAGTACTTC
CSVEGLAGDEQYF
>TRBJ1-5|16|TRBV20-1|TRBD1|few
TGCAGTGCTAGATCATCAGGGCAGGGGGCCAATCAGCCCCAGCATTTT
CSARSSGQGANQPQHF
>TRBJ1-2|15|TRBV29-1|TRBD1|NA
TGCAGCGTGGCCACGGGACAGGGAGGGAACTATGGCTACACCTTC
CSVATGQGGNYGYTF
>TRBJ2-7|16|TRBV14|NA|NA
TGTGCCAGCAGCCAAGATTTTTATGAACAGGATGGCGAGCAGTACTTC
CASSQDFYEQDGEQYF
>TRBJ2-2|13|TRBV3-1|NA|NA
TGTGCCAGCAGCCAAGCCCCGACCGGGGAGCTGTTTTTT
CASSQAPTGELFF
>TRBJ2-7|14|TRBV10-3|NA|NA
TGTGCCATCAGCGACCAGCACGGAATAGGTGAGCAGTACTTC
CAISDQHGIGEQYF
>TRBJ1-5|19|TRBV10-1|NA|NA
TGCGCCAGCAGTGCTAAGTATTCGGGGGATTTATATAGCAATCAGCCCCAGCATTTT
CASSAKYSGDLYSNQPQHF
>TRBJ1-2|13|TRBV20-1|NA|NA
TGCAGTGCAAGGGACCTTTCGACATATGGCTACACCTTC
CSARDLSTYGYTF
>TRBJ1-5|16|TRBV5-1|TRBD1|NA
TGCGCCAGCAGCCTAGGGACAGGGGAGGGATTGGAGCCCCAGCATTTT
CASSLGTGEGLEPQHF